The TCR beta chain under discussion was sequenced for a study of beta chain features in type 1 diabetes. Concerning this clone: Its antigen is undetermined.

General study points: Whether HLA type affects TCRB rearrangement stayed undetermined in the present work. Patients with type 1 diabetes showed fewer VDJ junction insertions and more deletions. TCRB repertoires of naive, central memory and Treg cells appeared more similar among patients than among healthy donors. Type 1 diabetes patients had moderately but significantly shorter TCRB CDR3s in all four CD4+ subsets.

The CDR3 loop spans 12 amino acids. V was clipped by 0 bases and J by 5 bases, with 5 bases between them. Germline lookup yields CDR1 ENHRY and CDR2 SYGVKD. Since all of the isolated RNA was reverse transcribed, expressed TCRB transcripts were what got sequenced. TCRdb keeps only in-frame clones here, not all; method: immunoSEQ multiplex PCR. The data contain over 500,000 clones, 15% to 18% of them singletons. The gene calls are TRBV10-3 and TRBJ2-7; D not resolved. The receptor's source is a man between 18 and 29 years old in good health. The sample consisted of naive CD4+ T cells from blood. The CDR3 DNA reads as TGTGCCATCAGTGAGTCGCGGAACGAGCAGTACTTC. Its protein product is CAISESRNEQYF.